A single sample is the source of the 2 T cell receptor beta chains below, sequenced in a study of T cell responses to AZD1222 COVID-19 vaccine. Assay used: immunoSEQ multiplex PCR; TCRdb lists only in-frame clones, some missing. Of roughly 110,000 clones listed, about nine tenths are singletons. Here the sequenced sample was peripheral blood, taken 28 days after the second AZD1222 dose. These receptors all stem from an adult who received the AZD1222 COVID-19 vaccine.

The chain uses TRBV6-6 and TRBJ2-7, with 11 bases lining up with TRBD1. The V gene's germline CDR1 is MNHNY and CDR2 SVGAGI (reference sequence). V lost 6 bases to trimming and J lost 0 bases; unmatched junction nucleotides: 4. The CDR3 consists of 15 residues. The CDR3 spells CASRPGTGGSYEQYF. The DNA of the CDR3 is TGTGCCAGCAGACCCGGGACAGGGGGCTCCTACGAGCAGTACTTC.

The rearrangement joins TRBV18 to TRBJ1-1, with TRBD1 matching over 8 bases. The CDR3 contains 15 residues. CDR1 and CDR2 (germline): KGHSH, LQKENI. V lost 2 bases, J lost 5 bases, and 7 bases stayed unmatched. The CDR3 DNA is TGTGCCAGCTCACCAGCCACAGGGGGGGTGACTGAAGCTTTCTTT. Its translation is CASSPATGGVTEAFF.